A single count supports the clone carrying this T cell receptor (beta chain). The data were obtained in a study of blood T cell repertoires in COVID-19. For the study at large: Acute and convalescent COVID-19 samples came from the United States, Italy and Spain.

Clones were sequenced by immunoSEQ multiplex PCR, and TCRdb holds only the in-frame ones, with some missing. The repertoire consists of fewer than 75,000 clones, with around 87% occurring once and the leading ten covering 5.5% to 8.5%. Per the germline V gene, CDR1 is SGHNT and CDR2 is YYREEE (reference sequence). The CDR3 runs to 14 residues. The ends were cut back, 9 bases at V and 3 bases at J, with 18 bases in the middle. Input material: peripheral blood. The TCR originated in a man in his sixties with active or convalescent COVID-19. The chain joins TRBV5-4 to TRBJ1-1; D ambiguous. CDR3 DNA sequence: TGTGCCACCACCGGCGGAGGGATGGACACTGAAGCTTTCTTT. Its translation: CATTGGGMDTEAFF.